One sample yielded the 23 T cell receptor beta chains listed below, sequenced in a study of post-analysis software for immune sequencing data. Study-level findings and limits: There were a few TRBV segments more frequent in patients than controls, and TRBV5-6, TRBV5-1 and TRBV20-1 were among them.

The TCR beta cDNA libraries contained unique molecular identifiers. MiXCR, run by TCRdb on the PCR reads, gives a single entry per CDR3 protein. The sample has fewer than 900,000 distinct CDR3 sequences, around 45% seen once. Their recognized antigens are unknown. Sequencing used blood. Receptors originate from a girl between 10 and 17 years old with multiple sclerosis.

V usage is TRBV18 and J usage is TRBJ2-1; D gene uncertain. This CDR3 spans 15 amino acids. Germline assignment: CDR1 KGHSH and CDR2 LQKENI. V was trimmed by 5 bases and J by 0 bases, leaving 11 bases between them. CDR3 loop: CASSSRSSSYNEQFF. The DNA for the CDR3 is TGTGCCAGCTCATCCCGTTCCAGCTCCTACAATGAGCAGTTCTTC.

The chain is built from TRBV12-3 or TRBV12-4 and TRBJ1-5; D gene unclear. V lost 5 bases, J lost 7 bases, and 9 bases lay in between. The CDR3 runs 12 residues. CDR3 nucleotide sequence: TGTGCCAGCAGTCCCCCTAGGCAGCCCCAGCATTTT. Translating it yields CASSPPRQPQHF.

V usage is TRBV2 and J usage is TRBJ2-7, with 8 nucleotides matching TRBD2. The J call is uncertain, as TRBJ2-5 better fits the DNA end. The CDR3 spans 12 residues. Germline V gene data show CDR1 as SNHLY and CDR2 as FYNNEI. The CDR3 DNA is TGTGCCAGCCTGGGACTAGTAGAGACCCAGTACTTC. Translating it yields CASLGLVETQYF.

Comment on this clonotype: One end of the junction varies from germline; a read error may be responsible. The rearrangement links TRBV25-1 to TRBJ2-5; D may be TRBD1 or TRBD2 (6 bases each). The CDR3 has 13 residues. The germline CDR1 and CDR2 sequences are MGHDK and SYGVNS. CDR3 sequence reads: CASRVGGQGTQYF. In nucleotides, the CDR3 is TGTGCCAGCAGGGTCGGGGGCCAAGGGACCCAGTACTTC.

This sequence joins TRBV3-1 and TRBJ2-7; D possibly corresponds to TRBD2 (6 bases). The V end was cut by 0 bases, the J end by 7 bases, with 10 bases between. Germline V lookup: CDR1 LGHDT, CDR2 YNNKEL (reference sequence). CDR3 size: 13 residues. Here the CDR3 reads CASSQDLAGEQYF. The CDR3 DNA follows: TGTGCCAGCAGCCAAGATCTGGCGGGGGAGCAGTACTTC.

The chain couples TRBV29-1 to TRBJ2-7; D is unclear. The CDR3 is 13 amino acids. CDR1 SQVTM and CDR2 ANQGSEA come from the germline V gene. Between the trimmed V and J ends, which lost 2 bases and 0 bases, there was a span of 8 bases. CDR3 residues: CSVESQSSYEQYF. CDR3 nucleotides: TGCAGCGTTGAAAGTCAGAGCTCCTACGAGCAGTACTTC.

Remarks on this clonotype: This may stem from a read error, because a much larger clone lies one nucleotide away. V usage is TRBV28 and J usage is TRBJ2-5; TRBD1 matches 9 bases. The CDR3 runs to 17 residues. CDR1 is MDHEN and CDR2 is SYDVKM in the germline V gene. Trimming at V came to 4 bases and at J to 7 bases, leaving 16 bases not matched to a gene. The CDR3 DNA is TGTGCCAGCAGTTCCAGGGGACAGGGATTATCGGGAGGGACCCAGTACTTC. Protein sequence: CASSSRGQGLSGGTQYF.

The chain recombines TRBV20-1 with TRBJ1-1; D is possibly TRBD1 (5 bases). Germline loops: CDR1 DFQATT, CDR2 SNEGSKA (reference sequence). The ends were cut back, 6 bases at V and 5 bases at J, with 13 bases in the middle. The CDR3 has 12 residues. In DNA form, the CDR3 reads TGCAGTGCGCAGAGGGGTGATACTGAAGCTTTCTTT. It encodes CSAQRGDTEAFF.

V is TRBV4-3 and J is TRBJ2-7; 9 bases map to TRBD1. After removal of 3 bases from V and 5 bases from J, the junction contained 11 bases not matched to a gene. CDR1 LGHNA and CDR2 YSLEER come from the germline V gene. There are 16 residues in the CDR3. CDR3 sequence reads: CASSHAPTGGRDEQYF. CDR3 bases: TGCGCCAGCAGCCACGCCCCCACAGGGGGCCGGGACGAGCAGTACTTC.

The chain recombines TRBV12-3 or TRBV12-4 with TRBJ2-7, with 8 positions matching TRBD2. The CDR3 is made up of 12 amino acids. V shed 4 bases, J shed 6 bases, and the junction held 2 bases outside the gene matches. In DNA, the CDR3 is TGTGCCAGCAGTTACCGGGAGGGCGAGCAGTACTTC. This sequence encodes CASSYREGEQYF.

The chain carries TRBV9 and TRBJ2-3, with D possibly TRBD1 on 6 matching bases. Trimming took 3 bases from V and 4 from J, leaving 15 bases between them. Germline-derived CDR1 and CDR2 are SGDLS and YYNGEE. The CDR3 loop spans 15 amino acids. CDR3 coding DNA: TGTGCCAGCAGCGATACAGGGCTGGGGTCAGATACGCAGTATTTT. It specifies CASSDTGLGSDTQYF.

This clonotype appeared many times. The rearrangement uses TRBV4-3 and TRBJ2-1; a possible D gene is TRBD2 (5 bases). The V gene lost 0 bases and the J gene lost 0 bases, with 9 bases spanning the gap. CDR3 length equals 16 residues. Germline V gives CDR1 LGHNA, CDR2 YSLEER. The DNA of the CDR3 is TGCGCCAGCAGCCAAGATCCACGGGGCTCCTACAATGAGCAGTTCTTC. Its protein is CASSQDPRGSYNEQFF.

In DNA form, the CDR3 reads TGTGCCAGCAGGGACGTAGCGGTCACAGATACGCAGTATTTT. This codes for CASRDVAVTDTQYF. The chain combines TRBV12-3 or TRBV12-4 with TRBJ2-3; tentative D call: TRBD2 (6 bases). The CDR3 length is 14 residues. V lost 6 bases, J lost 2 bases, and 12 bases lay in between.

The rearrangement links TRBV12-3 or TRBV12-4 to TRBJ2-1; D may be TRBD1 (6 bases). V lost 3 bases and J 12 bases, leaving 15 bases between the germline ends. The length of the CDR3 is 13 residues. CDR3 sequence reads: CASSFQGPGGQFF. DNA for the CDR3: TGTGCCAGCAGTTTTCAGGGGCCCGGAGGGCAGTTCTTC.

The chain recombines TRBV7-3 with TRBJ2-3, with D perhaps TRBD1 (5 bases). The V and J ends lost 3 bases and 2 bases respectively, with 12 bases between them. This CDR3 is 15 amino acids long. Germline V gives CDR1 SGHTA, CDR2 FQGTGA. The CDR3, as DNA: TGTGCCAGCAGCTTGAGAGGCAGGGCCACAGATACGCAGTATTTT. Residues: CASSLRGRATDTQYF.

This clonotype has a handful of counts. This chain links TRBV20-1 with TRBJ1-2; 7 bases are a match to TRBD1. The CDR3 sequence is 15 residues long. J gave up 5 bases and V 0 bases, and 9 bases lay outside the gene matches. Germline V gene lookup returns CDR1 DFQATT and CDR2 SNEGSKA (reference sequence). The CDR3 loop is CSARETGQPRYGYTF. CDR3 DNA: TGCAGTGCTAGAGAAACGGGACAGCCAAGGTATGGCTACACCTTC.

This chain uses TRBV7-9 with TRBJ2-1; 11 bases align to TRBD2. The ends lost 2 bases at V and 4 bases at J; junction bases unmatched: 4. Germline CDR1 is SEHNR and CDR2 is FQNEAQ (reference sequence). This CDR3 contains 16 residues. CDR3 DNA sequence: TGTGCCAGCAGCTTATCCGGGACTAGCGGATACAATGAGCAGTTCTTC. Its translation is CASSLSGTSGYNEQFF.

The chain employs TRBV11-3 and TRBJ2-3; D unresolved. Trimming took off 0 bases at V and 6 bases at J, with 7 bases between the two ends. The CDR3 has 13 amino acids. CDR1 and CDR2 from the germline V gene are SGHNT and YENEEA. The CDR3 reads CASSLDRRDTQYF. The CDR3 nucleotides are TGTGCCAGCAGCTTAGACCGACGGGATACGCAGTATTTT.

The gene calls are TRBV6-2 or TRBV6-3 and TRBJ2-7, with 9 positions matching TRBD2. The CDR3 contains 14 residues. The V gene end was trimmed by 8 bases and the J gene end by 4 bases; junction bases not matched to a gene: 9. Germline V gene lookup returns CDR1 MNHEY and CDR2 SVGEGT. In DNA form, the CDR3 reads TGTGCCAGCCTAAATAGCGGGAGTGTTTACGAGCAGTACTTC. Translated: CASLNSGSVYEQYF.

The chain has TRBV20-1 and TRBJ2-1; a possible D gene is TRBD2 (6 bases). The germline V gene encodes CDR1 DFQATT and CDR2 SNEGSKA (reference sequence). The CDR3 sequence is 17 residues long. The germline V and J ends were trimmed by 0 bases and 10 bases, with 25 bases remaining between them. CDR3 DNA: TGCAGTGCTAGAGACCCCACGAGAGCGGGCCCACCTGAGGAGCAGTTCTTC. The encoded protein is CSARDPTRAGPPEEQFF.

This clonotype was counted between two and nine times. This chain links TRBV6-2 or TRBV6-3 with TRBJ2-7, with D unclear. The CDR3 runs to 14 residues. CDR1 and CDR2 (germline): MNHEY, SVGEGT. V was pared by 6 bases and J by 3 bases, with 15 bases between. CDR3 in amino acids: CASRLNPVYYEQYF. In DNA form, the CDR3 reads TGTGCCAGCAGATTAAACCCGGTCTACTACGAGCAGTACTTC.

This rearrangement joins TRBV11-3 to TRBJ2-3, with 8 bases that match TRBD2. The J segment lost 4 bases and the V segment lost 1 base, leaving 4 bases of the junction unmatched. This CDR3 is built from 15 residues. Germline-derived CDR1 and CDR2 are SGHNT and YENEEA. The CDR3 here is CASSLASGRPDTQYF. CDR3 bases: TGTGCCAGCAGCTTAGCAAGCGGGAGACCAGATACGCAGTATTTT.

This clonotype has at least ten counts. The chain uses TRBV29-1 and TRBJ2-7; 10 positions match TRBD1. Trimming removed 6 bases from V and 4 bases from J; junction bases left unmatched: 3. Germline CDR1 reads SQVTM; CDR2 reads ANQGSEA. CDR3 length equals 12 residues. The CDR3 reads CSVGQGGYEQYF. The DNA of the CDR3 is TGCAGCGTCGGACAGGGGGGGTACGAGCAGTACTTC.